This T cell receptor beta chain was recorded in a study of cytomegalovirus exposure and HLA in healthy donors. Study-level points and caveats: Most sequenced TCRs were rare (though some public TCRs occurred in many donors). Testing in vitro showed a few CMV-associated chains specific for CMV antigens.

Generated by immunoSEQ multiplex PCR, the TCRdb table keeps only in-frame clones and is missing some. The table lists 250,000 to 400,000 clones, 70% to 90% of them singletons. On this clone: Its antigen is still unknown.

CDR1 and CDR2 (germline): MNHNS, SASEGT. The CDR3 consists of 15 residues. The V gene lost 4 bases and the J gene lost 0 bases, with 10 bases spanning the gap. The clonotype comes from a man aged 25 to 45 in good health and CMV-seronegative. Input material: PBMCs. This sequence joins TRBV6-1 and TRBJ1-3; D gene uncertain. This CDR3 is CASSGPGISGNTIYF. For the CDR3, the DNA is TGTGCCAGCAGTGGTCCCGGGATCTCTGGAAACACCATATATTTT.